This T cell receptor (beta chain) was captured by sequencing in a study of blood T cell repertoires in COVID-19. In the study overall: COVID-19 samples from acute and convalescent phases originated in the United States, Italy and Spain. Sources were T cells, B-cell-depleted T cells, or PBMCs; the material itself was cDNA or gDNA.

Produced via immunoSEQ multiplex PCR; TCRdb's table is partial and in-frame only. The sample gives 250,000 to 300,000 clones, over 75% of which show up once; around 1.1% is in the top ten. For recovered donors of Cohort 3, there were two negative PCRs, clearance, or symptom resolution. The CDR3 totals 14 residues. From germline, CDR1 is ENHRY and CDR2 SYGVKD. Unmatched junction bases numbered 1, after V lost 4 bases and J lost 5 bases. This TCR came from a woman aged 30 to 39 who had recovered from COVID-19. The chain couples TRBV10-3 to TRBJ2-2, with 10 positions matching TRBD1. The sample was PBMCs or T cells enriched from blood (not recorded which). In nucleotides, the CDR3 is TGTGCCATCAGTGGGACAGGGGGGACCGGGGAGCTGTTTTTT. The encoded protein is CAISGTGGTGELFF.